Listed below are T cell receptor beta chains from one sample, sequenced in a study of blood T cell repertoires in COVID-19. Profiling relied on immunoSEQ multiplex PCR, and the TCRdb table lists in-frame clones only, not all of them. This sample has approximately 200,000 clones, with about 81% found just once. The sample taken for sequencing was peripheral blood. All receptors derive from a woman of 80 years or more with COVID-19, enrolled during active disease. CDR3s include the opening cysteine and the closing phenylalanine or tryptophan. Clone sizes are given selectively: once, few, many, or a class where the clone is expanded.

TRBJ1-6,TRBV6-1,NA,CASSEDGGIWAPLHF
TRBJ1-2,TRBV27,NA,CASSPTRGDGYTF
TRBJ1-2,TRBV5-1,NA,CASSLPQGGYGYTF
TRBJ1-4,TRBV9,NA,CASNKGVTKNEKLFF
TRBJ1-2,TRBV4-1,NA,CASSPTQLQRGYTF
TRBJ1-2,TRBV12-3/TRBV12-4,few,CASTEQGSRGYTF
TRBJ1-4,TRBV4-1,NA,CASSQEPGNEKLFF
TRBJ1-1,TRBV20-1,NA,CSASRQDLNTEAFF
TRBJ1-1,TRBV28,NA,CASSQTGWTEAFF
TRBJ1-4,TRBV28,NA,CASSPLGEKLFF
TRBJ1-1,TRBV18,once,CASSPPRRVLNTEAFF
TRBJ1-2,TRBV6-5,NA,CASRLQGHGGYTF
TRBJ2-1,TRBV6-5,NA,CASSPDWNEQFF
TRBJ2-7,TRBV10-3,NA,CAISGAPSGSYEQYF
TRBJ2-1,TRBV19,many,CASSSGYNEQFF
TRBJ2-7,TRBV4-2,NA,CASSQEATYEQYF
TRBJ2-1,TRBV5-1,NA,CASSLDQGAYNEQFF
TRBJ2-7,TRBV19,NA,CASSMGGPGNEQYF
TRBJ1-1,TRBV11-3,NA,CASSLTLNTEAFF
TRBJ2-5,TRBV7-9,NA,CASSLVVEETQYF
TRBJ2-7,TRBV9,NA,CASSVSPAGPYEQYF
TRBJ2-2,TRBV6-1,NA,CASSEWWSTGELFF
TRBJ2-7,TRBV28,NA,CASSFQGAYEQYF
TRBJ2-7,TRBV11-2,once,CASSWDGGEQYF
TRBJ2-1,TRBV13,NA,CASRHRTQRYNEQFF
TRBJ2-3,TRBV9,NA,CASSGRGGRLSTDTQYF
TRBJ2-5,TRBV28,NA,CASSRDGRVAQYF
TRBJ1-4,TRBV7-2,NA,CASSFTDATNEKLFF
TRBJ1-5,TRBV7-8,NA,CASSEGVGVQPQHF
TRBJ2-7,TRBV2,NA,CASSERGQGADEQYF
TRBJ2-3,TRBV4-3,NA,CASSQDRGSGTQYF
TRBJ1-4,TRBV11-2,NA,CASSLDTGQGTEKLFF
TRBJ2-3,TRBV4-2,NA,CASSQDGSGGDTDTQYF
TRBJ2-7,TRBV5-6,few,CASSFSRGNFHYEQYF
TRBJ2-2,TRBV5-6,NA,CASSSIFLTGLVTGELFF
TRBJ2-1,TRBV18,NA,CASSQLQGAGNEQFF
TRBJ2-1,TRBV2,NA,CASSEDRGDEQFF
TRBJ1-2,TRBV10-3,NA,CAISESGFPPGYGYTF
TRBJ2-1,TRBV7-9,NA,CASSFSGDPYNEQFF
TRBJ1-1,TRBV5-8,NA,CASSSTGGPSLNTEAFF
TRBJ2-1,TRBV4-1,NA,CASSQRTSLVYNEQFF
TRBJ2-4,TRBV24-1,once,CATSDRNLAKNIQYF
TRBJ2-7,TRBV5-1,NA,CASSFSSYEQYF
TRBJ2-3,TRBV12-5,NA,CASGLVVVNEAGLATDTQYF